Many counts were recorded for the clone carrying this T cell receptor beta chain. What it binds is not known. This entry belongs to a study of Graves' ophthalmopathy and Graves' hyperthyroidism. Study-level points and caveats: The model achieved around 67% sensitivity and less than 85% specificity for ophthalmopathy progression.

For repertoire sequencing, the TCR beta CDR3 regions were amplified from RNA transcripts. HTBI primers were used in a first-round RT-PCR, which preceded a second-round multiplex PCR. TCRdb analysed the multiplex PCR reads with MiXCR anew, one entry per CDR3 protein. The sample consists of some 390,000 distinct CDR3 sequences, 18% of them appearing once. This CDR3 spans 14 amino acids. With V trimmed by 4 bases and J by 2 bases, 8 bases remained unmatched. Per germline, CDR1 SQVTM and CDR2 ANQGSEA. Other autoimmune disease, uncontrolled infection, pregnancy and lactation led to exclusion. PBMCs were obtained from 10 ml of fresh peripheral blood.

Sequencing was carried out using peripheral blood. The J gene is TRBJ2-7, the V gene TRBV29-1; 7 positions agree with TRBD2. This sequence originates from a woman in her late teens or twenties with Graves' ophthalmopathy. CDR3 residues: CSVVRGGAAYEQYF. CDR3 DNA sequence: TGCAGCGTTGTTAGGGGAGGGGCTGCCTACGAGCAGTACTTC.